Listed here are 28 T cell receptor beta chains from one sample, sequenced in a study of T cells in Graves' hyperthyroidism and ophthalmopathy. Researchers amplified the TCR beta CDR3 regions from RNA transcripts. TCR CDR3 underwent first-round RT-PCR with the HTBI primer set. MiXCR was run by TCRdb on the multiplex PCR reads, yielding one entry per CDR3 protein. This sample has some 500,000 distinct CDR3 sequences, with approximately 15% found just once. Sequencing used blood. The source of these receptors is a woman aged 18-29 years with Graves' hyperthyroidism.

This clonotype was counted at least ten times. This chain connects TRBV2 to TRBJ1-4, with D perhaps TRBD1 (5 bases). The V end was cut by 5 bases, the J end by 7 bases, with 11 bases between. The CDR3 is 13 residues long. Germline CDR1 reads SNHLY; CDR2 reads FYNNEI. CDR3 nucleotides: TGTGCCAGCAGTAGGGACCACGGTGAAAAACTGTTTTTT. Translating it yields CASSRDHGEKLFF.

At least ten counts were recorded for this clonotype. The chain is built from TRBV11-2 and TRBJ2-1, with 7 bases fitting TRBD2. Losses at the gene ends were 8 bases for V and 3 bases for J; bases not matched to a gene: 7. Germline CDR1 and CDR2: SGHAT and FQNNGV. The CDR3 has 14 amino acids. The DNA for the CDR3 is TGTGCCAGCCTTGGTTCTAGCGGCTACAATGAGCAGTTCTTC. Its translation: CASLGSSGYNEQFF.

The chain uses TRBV6-1 and TRBJ2-2; either TRBD1 or TRBD2 may fit D (5 bases each). CDR1 and CDR2 (germline): MNHNS, SASEGT. The CDR3 sequence is 14 residues long. V was trimmed by 6 bases and J by 4 bases, leaving 12 bases between them. The CDR3 spells CASRTDGGTGELFF. Written as DNA, the CDR3 is TGTGCCAGCAGAACGGATGGGGGCACCGGGGAGCTGTTTTTT.

This clonotype came up many times. V is TRBV6-1 and J is TRBJ2-1; TRBD2 matches 10 bases. CDR3 length equals 16 residues. J lost 7 bases, V lost 5 bases, and 11 bases had no gene match. The V gene's germline CDR1 is MNHNS and CDR2 SASEGT. The CDR3 region is CASSLDSGRTKNEQFF. The CDR3 DNA is TGTGCCAGCAGTTTAGATAGCGGGAGGACTAAGAATGAGCAGTTCTTC.

This clonotype was counted ten times or more. This sequence joins TRBV12-3 or TRBV12-4 and TRBJ1-2; TRBD1 is a possible D gene (6 bases). V dropped 8 bases and J dropped 5 bases, with 15 bases sitting between them. The CDR3 loop spans 13 amino acids. The CDR3 loop reads CASGGAGVYGYTF. CDR3 DNA sequence: TGTGCCAGCGGGGGGGCAGGAGTTTATGGCTACACCTTC.

There are a few counts of this clonotype. The gene calls are TRBV20-1 and TRBJ1-2; D may be TRBD1 (5 bases). This CDR3 has 12 residues. Germline-derived CDR1 and CDR2 are DFQATT and SNEGSKA (reference sequence). V dropped 5 bases and J dropped 4 bases, with 11 bases sitting between them. As DNA, the CDR3 is TGCAGTGCTGCGACGGGACCCTATGGCTACACCTTC. It yields the protein CSAATGPYGYTF.

This clonotype was detected many times. The rearrangement joins TRBV5-6 to TRBJ1-4, with D perhaps TRBD1 (6 bases). This CDR3 contains 13 residues. The ends were cut back, 4 bases at V and 8 bases at J, with 12 bases in the middle. CDR1 is SGHDT and CDR2 is YYEEEE in the germline V gene. The CDR3 coding sequence is TGTGCCAGCAGCGTGGGACAAGGGGAAAAACTGTTTTTT. This translates into CASSVGQGEKLFF.

The sample holds a few counts of this clonotype. This rearrangement joins TRBV5-1 to TRBJ2-3, with D uncertain. With 2 bases removed from V and 0 bases from J, the gap between germline ends came to 10 bases. This CDR3 spans 15 amino acids. The germline V gene has CDR1 SGHRS and CDR2 YFSETQ. Written as DNA, the CDR3 is TGCGCCAGCAGCTTCTGGGCTGCTAGCACAGATACGCAGTATTTT. Protein sequence: CASSFWAASTDTQYF.

This clonotype was seen more than once but under ten times. The rearrangement uses TRBV19 and TRBJ1-5, with a weak D call TRBD1 (5 bases). The CDR3 runs to 18 residues. Trimming took 6 bases from V and 5 from J, leaving 26 bases between them. Per germline, CDR1 LNHDA and CDR2 SQIVND (reference sequence). CDR3: CASRLSGRFQGPYQPQHF. CDR3 nucleotide sequence: TGTGCCAGTAGACTTTCGGGCAGGTTCCAGGGCCCCTATCAGCCCCAGCATTTT.

This clonotype was seen a handful of times. For the CDR3, the DNA is TGTGCCAGCAGTTACTCCGGGACTAGCGGCAATGAGCAGTTCTTC. It is translated as CASSYSGTSGNEQFF. The J gene is TRBJ2-1, the V gene TRBV3-1; TRBD2 agrees at 11 bases. Trimming removed 6 bases from V and 6 bases from J; junction bases left unmatched: 7. CDR3 length: 15 amino acids. CDR1 and CDR2 (germline): LGHDT, YNNKEL (reference sequence).

There are many counts of this clonotype. The V and J genes are TRBV5-1 and TRBJ1-1; D is ambiguous. Germline loops: CDR1 SGHRS, CDR2 YFSETQ. The length of the CDR3 is 16 residues. V lost 3 bases, J lost 0 bases, and 15 bases lay in between. CDR3 in amino acids: CASSSRPTEVNTEAFF. CDR3 nucleotides: TGCGCCAGCAGCTCACGCCCAACCGAGGTGAACACTGAAGCTTTCTTT.

This clonotype has a count of ten or more. This rearrangement joins TRBV7-9 to TRBJ2-6, with a weak D call TRBD1 (7 bases). Trimming cost V 5 bases and J 0 bases, with 17 bases left between them. The V gene's germline CDR1 is SEHNR and CDR2 FQNEAQ (reference sequence). This CDR3 spans 18 amino acids. The CDR3 DNA is TGTGCCAGCAGCCCGACTAGACAGGGTCCCTCTGGGGCCAACGTCCTGACTTTC. Protein sequence: CASSPTRQGPSGANVLTF.

This clonotype occurred many times. CDR3 residues: CASSPRGLAYETQYF. CDR3 nucleotide sequence: TGTGCCAGCAGCCCTCGGGGATTAGCTTACGAGACCCAGTACTTC. The chain uses TRBV14 and TRBJ2-5, with D tentatively TRBD2 (5 bases). CDR3 length equals 15 residues. Germline values: CDR1 SGHDN, CDR2 FVKESK. Trimming pared 4 bases from V and 5 bases from J, leaving 17 bases between.

This clonotype was counted only a few times. This rearrangement joins TRBV29-1 to TRBJ2-3, with TRBD1 identical over 10 bases. Germline CDR1 SQVTM, CDR2 ANQGSEA. Trimming took 2 bases from V and 6 from J; bases not matched to a gene: 8. The CDR3 length is 15 residues. CDR3 protein: CSVERVGDRGDTQYF. CDR3 in DNA: TGCAGCGTTGAAAGGGTTGGGGACAGGGGTGATACGCAGTATTTT.

This clonotype was counted at least ten times. This rearrangement joins TRBV6-1 to TRBJ1-1; no clear D. The CDR3 contains 15 residues. Germline V gene sequence: CDR1 MNHNS, CDR2 SASEGT. V gave up 7 bases and J gave up 2 bases, with 17 bases separating them. The CDR3, as DNA: TGTGCCAGCATTCCCCCCCGATCTATCAACACTGAAGCTTTCTTT. Amino acid sequence: CASIPPRSINTEAFF.

This clonotype was detected only a few times. The CDR3, as DNA: TGTGCCAGCAGCTTCAGCCTGGGAAACACCATATATTTT. Translated: CASSFSLGNTIYF. The chain is built from TRBV7-6 and TRBJ1-3; D call uncertain. CDR3 length: 13 amino acids. V was shortened by 3 bases and J by 4 bases, with 7 bases between the two germline ends. Germline CDR1 SGHVS, CDR2 FNYEAQ.

This clonotype was found many times. The CDR3: CASSPPSRADTQYF. The CDR3, as DNA: TGTGCCAGCAGTCCCCCCTCTAGGGCAGATACGCAGTATTTT. The chain uses TRBV6-1 and TRBJ2-3; D unresolved. With 5 bases removed from V and 4 bases from J, the gap between germline ends came to 13 bases. There are 14 residues in the CDR3. From germline, CDR1 is MNHNS and CDR2 SASEGT.

This clonotype was seen many times. The rearrangement joins TRBV29-1 to TRBJ1-1; D call uncertain. V lost 4 bases and J 3 bases, leaving 18 bases between the germline ends. Germline V gene data show CDR1 as SQVTM and CDR2 as ANQGSEA. CDR3 size: 15 residues. This CDR3 is CSVGALGVRDTEAFF. In nucleotides, the CDR3 is TGCAGCGTTGGGGCCTTGGGCGTCCGCGACACTGAAGCTTTCTTT.

This clonotype was seen ten or more times. CDR3 region: CATSRLADAYNEQFF. DNA for the CDR3: TGTGCCACCAGCAGACTAGCGGACGCCTACAATGAGCAGTTCTTC. The chain carries TRBV15 and TRBJ2-1; 7 bases fit TRBD2. Germline CDR1 LNHNV, CDR2 YYDKDF (reference sequence). V trimming: 2 bases; J trimming: 2 bases; junction bases outside the gene matches: 3. This CDR3 comprises 15 residues.

Many counts were recorded for this clonotype. V is TRBV12-3 or TRBV12-4 and J is TRBJ1-2; 7 nucleotides match TRBD1. This CDR3 comprises 13 residues. V lost 6 bases and J lost 2; bases outside the gene matches: 3. Written as DNA, the CDR3 is TGTGCCAGCAGCACGGACAGGAACTATGGCTACACCTTC. Translating gives CASSTDRNYGYTF.

The gene calls are TRBV2 and TRBJ2-7, with 9 bases identical to TRBD2. The CDR3 consists of 15 residues. Germline values: CDR1 SNHLY, CDR2 FYNNEI. Unmatched junction bases numbered 4, after V lost 4 bases and J lost 0 bases. The CDR3 is CASSGASGNSYEQYF. CDR3 nucleotides: TGTGCCAGCAGTGGCGCTAGCGGGAACTCCTACGAGCAGTACTTC.

This clonotype was seen a handful of times. V gene TRBV20-1 combines with J gene TRBJ2-7; D gene uncertain. This CDR3 has 12 amino acids. Germline lookup yields CDR1 DFQATT and CDR2 SNEGSKA (reference sequence). Trimming took 3 bases from V and 1 from J, leaving 7 bases between them. The CDR3 loop reads CSARSESYEQYF. The CDR3 DNA follows: TGCAGTGCTAGGTCCGAATCCTACGAGCAGTACTTC.

This clonotype was seen many times. This sequence joins TRBV2 and TRBJ2-1; 11 nucleotides agree with TRBD2. Unmatched junction bases numbered 3, after V lost 5 bases and J lost 9 bases. This CDR3 comprises 13 residues. CDR1 and CDR2 from the germline V gene are SNHLY and FYNNEI. CDR3 amino acids: CASSTSGGGEQFF. The CDR3 DNA is TGTGCCAGCAGTACTAGCGGGGGTGGTGAGCAGTTCTTC.

This clonotype was detected a few times. The rearrangement links TRBV27 to TRBJ2-2; tentative D call: TRBD1 (6 bases). V was pared by 6 bases and J by 0 bases, with 20 bases between. This CDR3 has 18 residues. Germline V gene lookup returns CDR1 MNHEY and CDR2 SMNVEV (reference sequence). CDR3 region: CASRGRGLFPANTGELFF. The CDR3 nucleotides read TGTGCCAGCAGGGGCAGGGGCCTCTTCCCCGCGAACACCGGGGAGCTGTTTTTT.

Ten or more counts support this clonotype. This chain joins TRBV12-3 or TRBV12-4 and TRBJ2-5, with 10 nucleotides matching TRBD2. V trimming: 6 bases; J trimming: 7 bases; junction bases outside the gene matches: 11. There are 15 residues in the CDR3. CDR3 nucleotide sequence: TGTGCCAGCAGGGGGGCTAGCGGGAGATCCGGGACCCAGTACTTC. Translating gives CASRGASGRSGTQYF.

With regard to this clonotype: It may be a read error: a sequence one base away is much more abundant. The CDR3 sequence: CASRQGTSNYGYTF. The CDR3 DNA reads as TGTGCCAGCAGACAGGGGACTTCTAACTATGGCTACACCTTC. V and J are TRBV2 and TRBJ1-2; 7 bases are shared with TRBD1. The CDR3 is made up of 14 amino acids. Germline CDR1 reads SNHLY; CDR2 reads FYNNEI. V lost 6 bases to trimming and J lost 0 bases; unmatched junction nucleotides: 4.

The chain combines TRBV29-1 with TRBJ1-1; D not resolved. This CDR3 contains 14 residues. The V end was cut by 6 bases, the J end by 0 bases, with 14 bases between. CDR1 and CDR2 (germline): SQVTM, ANQGSEA. The CDR3 sequence is CSVVEAAMNTEAFF. In DNA, the CDR3 is TGCAGCGTGGTCGAGGCAGCAATGAACACTGAAGCTTTCTTT.

This clonotype occurred many times. V gene TRBV7-9 combines with J gene TRBJ2-3; D may match TRBD1 or TRBD2 (5 bases each). The CDR3 length is 15 residues. V shed 5 bases and J shed 3 bases, with 15 bases lying between them. The germline V gene has CDR1 SEHNR and CDR2 FQNEAQ (reference sequence). The CDR3 nucleotides read TGTGCCAGCAGCCAGCCCGGGACGGAGACAGATACGCAGTATTTT. Protein: CASSQPGTETDTQYF.